The 16 T cell receptor beta chains given below trace back to one sample, sequenced in a study of cytotoxic CD8 clonotypes in ibrutinib-treated CLL. The data were produced by immunoSEQ multiplex PCR, yet TCRdb's version contains in-frame clones alone and is incomplete. The data hold 110,000 to 150,000 clones, with more than 75% observed a single time. The sample consisted of PBMCs, taken after 24 months of ibrutinib treatment. These receptors were obtained from a human donor with chronic lymphocytic leukemia.

The CDR3 nucleotides read TGCAGCGTTGAACTCCAGGGGGCGAGCACCTTC. Translating gives CSVELQGASTF. The chain employs TRBV29-1 and TRBJ1-2; the match to TRBD1 covers 8 bases. CDR3 length: 11 residues. V was clipped by 2 bases and J by 13 bases; unmatched bases: 6. CDR1 SQVTM and CDR2 ANQGSEA come from the germline V gene.

The V call is TRBV4-2, the J call TRBJ2-5; 7 nucleotides align to TRBD2. Germline CDR1 LGHNA, CDR2 YNFKEQ. This CDR3 is 17 amino acids long. V trimming: 0 bases; J trimming: 5 bases; junction bases outside the gene matches: 12. Here the CDR3 reads CASSQEVASGTGETQYF. CDR3 nucleotides: TGTGCCAGCAGCCAAGAGGTGGCTAGCGGAACGGGGGAGACCCAGTACTTC.

This chain links TRBV5-1 with TRBJ1-1; perhaps TRBD1 as D (6 bases). V was cut by 4 bases and J by 11 bases, with 21 bases left in between. The V gene's germline CDR1 is SGHRS and CDR2 YFSETQ. CDR3 length equals 14 residues. The CDR3 is CASSPGQPVGGAFF. In DNA, the CDR3 is TGCGCCAGCAGCCCCGGACAGCCCGTGGGGGGGGCTTTCTTT. Full variable domain (rest looked up from reference TRBV5-1 and TRBJ1-1): KAGVTQTPRYLIKTRGQQVTLSCSPISGHRSVSWYQQTPGQGLQFLFEYFSETQRNKGNFPGRFSGRQFSNSRSEMNVSTLELGDSALYLCASSPGQPVGGAFFGQGTRLTVV.

This rearrangement joins TRBV5-1 to TRBJ2-2; D is undetermined. V shed 4 bases and J shed 6 bases, with 7 bases lying between them. This CDR3 has 12 amino acids. Germline V gene lookup returns CDR1 SGHRS and CDR2 YFSETQ. The CDR3 loop is CASSLYPGELFF. The CDR3 DNA reads TGCGCCAGCAGCCTCTATCCCGGGGAGCTGTTTTTT.

The rearrangement links TRBV11-2 to TRBJ2-7, with TRBD1 matching 9 bases. Looked up from germline, CDR1 is SGHAT and CDR2 is FQNNGV. CDR3 length: 15 residues. With V trimmed by 4 bases and J by 7 bases, 11 bases remained unmatched. The CDR3 sequence is CASSSSDRGDVEQYF. The DNA for the CDR3 is TGTGCCAGCAGCTCCTCCGACAGGGGGGATGTGGAGCAGTACTTC.

The rearrangement uses TRBV11-2 and TRBJ2-7; D possibly corresponds to TRBD2 (5 bases). In germline, CDR1 is SGHAT, CDR2 FQNNGV. The ends were cut back, 2 bases at V and 7 bases at J, with 9 bases in the middle. This CDR3 spans 12 amino acids. Here the CDR3 reads CASSLLPGEQYF. DNA for the CDR3: TGTGCCAGCAGCTTACTCCCGGGGGAGCAGTACTTC.

As to this clone: This may come from a read error, since a much larger clone is one base off. The chain is built from TRBV27 and TRBJ2-7, with TRBD2 matching 9 bases. The CDR3 has 15 residues. Germline-derived CDR1 and CDR2 are MNHEY and SMNVEV (reference sequence). The V segment lost 1 base and the J segment 4 bases; nucleotides outside the gene matches: 5. The CDR3 region is CASSLWVAGVYEQYF. The CDR3 DNA sequence: TGTGCCAGCAGTTTATGGGTAGCGGGAGTATACGAGCAGTACTTC.

The rearrangement uses TRBV11-2 and TRBJ1-5; 7 bases are a match to TRBD1. V was clipped by 3 bases and J by 4 bases; unmatched bases: 6. This CDR3 is 15 amino acids long. The germline gives CDR1 SGHAT, CDR2 FQNNGV. CDR3: CASSFSGGLNQPQHF. Here the CDR3 DNA reads TGTGCCAGCAGCTTCTCAGGGGGGTTGAATCAGCCCCAGCATTTT.

CDR3 nucleotides: TGTGCCAGCAGCCGATCGACCCCGGGGGGCGCGGGTGGCTACACCTTC. Translation gives CASSRSTPGGAGGYTF. The chain recombines TRBV27 with TRBJ1-2, with D maybe TRBD1 (6 bases). V lost 6 bases and J 7 bases, leaving 24 bases between the germline ends. This CDR3 has 16 amino acids. Per the germline V gene, CDR1 is MNHEY and CDR2 is SMNVEV (reference sequence).

This clone was observed at least ten times. Other DNA variants within this sample encode the same CDR3. The chain combines TRBV5-1 with TRBJ1-1, with TRBD1 matching 10 bases. Germline V gene sequence: CDR1 SGHRS, CDR2 YFSETQ. J lost 5 bases, V lost 4 bases, and 2 bases had no gene match. This CDR3 region has 13 residues. Here the CDR3 reads CASSGTGVTEAFF. CDR3 sequence (DNA): TGCGCCAGCAGCGGGACAGGGGTTACTGAAGCTTTCTTT.

Here the CDR3 reads CATRPLGGPTDTQYF. The CDR3 DNA reads as TGTGCCACCAGGCCCCTAGGGGGGCCCACAGATACGCAGTATTTT. The chain employs TRBV15 and TRBJ2-3, with D perhaps assigned TRBD1 or TRBD2 (6 bases each). Germline V gives CDR1 LNHNV, CDR2 YYDKDF (reference sequence). This CDR3 spans 15 amino acids. Trimming took 6 bases from V and 2 from J, leaving 15 bases between them.

The chain links TRBV2 to TRBJ2-1; perhaps TRBD2 as D (6 bases). Germline loops: CDR1 SNHLY, CDR2 FYNNEI. Trimming removed 0 bases from V and 7 bases from J, with 13 bases in between. The CDR3 covers 15 residues. CDR3 coding DNA: TGTGCCAGCAGTGAAGCAGGTTGGGAGGCGAATGAGCAGTTCTTC. It yields the protein CASSEAGWEANEQFF. Combining the CDR3 with reference TRBV2 and TRBJ2-1 gives the whole variable domain EPEVTQTPSHQVTQMGQEVILRCVPISNHLYFYWYRQILGQKVEFLVSFYNNEISEKSEIFDDQFSVERPDGSNFTLKIRSTKLEDSAMYFCASSEAGWEANEQFFGPGTRLTVL.

The chain joins TRBV28 to TRBJ1-5; the D is unclear. V was cut by 7 bases and J by 6 bases, with 19 bases left in between. Germline CDR1 is MDHEN and CDR2 is SYDVKM. The CDR3 sequence is 15 residues long. In DNA form, the CDR3 reads TGTGCCAGCAACACCCCCCTGTGGACTGGTCAGCCCCAGCATTTT. It yields the protein CASNTPLWTGQPQHF. Filled out from reference TRBV28 and TRBJ1-5, the complete variable domain reads DVKVTQSSRYLVKRTGEKVFLECVQDMDHENMFWYRQDPGLGLRLIYFSYDVKMKEKGDIPEGYSVSREKKERFSLILESASTNQTSMYLCASNTPLWTGQPQHFGDGTRLSIL.

The chain uses TRBV18 and TRBJ2-3, with TRBD2 as a possible D gene (5 bases). The germline gives CDR1 KGHSH, CDR2 LQKENI. The CDR3 is 14 amino acids. Trimming took off 3 bases at V and 2 bases at J, with 9 bases between the two ends. The DNA of the CDR3 is TGTGCCAGCTCACCTGCGGGCCCCACAGATACGCAGTATTTT. Its protein product is CASSPAGPTDTQYF. The full variable domain, with the rest looked up from reference TRBV18 and TRBJ2-3, is NAGVMQNPRHLVRRRGQEARLRCSPMKGHSHVYWYRQLPEEGLKFMVYLQKENIIDESGMPKERFSAEFPKEGPSILRIQQVVRGDSAAYFCASSPAGPTDTQYFGPGTRLTVL.

V gene TRBV6-6 combines with J gene TRBJ1-2; tentatively, D is TRBD1 (6 bases). V shed 4 bases and J shed 5 bases, with 17 bases lying between them. Germline lookup yields CDR1 MNHNY and CDR2 SVGAGI (reference sequence). The CDR3 sequence is 15 residues long. In DNA form, the CDR3 reads TGTGCCAGCAGTTCCGCAGGGGCGGTTGTGTATGGCTACACCTTC. The encoded protein is CASSSAGAVVYGYTF.

This rearrangement joins TRBV7-6 to TRBJ2-7; D is possibly TRBD2 (6 bases). With 5 bases removed from V and 2 bases from J, the gap between germline ends came to 13 bases. This CDR3 is 14 amino acids long. CDR1 and CDR2 from the germline V gene are SGHVS and FNYEAQ. In DNA form, the CDR3 reads TGTGCCAGCAGCCGCGGGGACCATACCTACGAGCAGTACTTC. It translates to CASSRGDHTYEQYF.